The rows below give T cell receptor beta chains drawn from one sample of a study of blood T cell repertoires in COVID-19. Assay: immunoSEQ multiplex PCR; the TCRdb copy retains only in-frame clones and omits some. The sample records approximately 180,000 clones, roughly nine tenths being singletons. Sequenced sample: PBMCs or T cells enriched from blood (not recorded which). The receptor set was obtained from a woman aged 40 to 49 with acute COVID-19. Each CDR3 is given with its conserved first and last residue. D genes are given only for firm matches. Clone size appears in some rows only: once, few, many, or a class for an expanded clone.

V gene: TRBV19
J gene: TRBJ2-5
clone size: once
D gene: TRBD2
CDR3 protein: CASGHRGGPIETQYF
CDR3 DNA: TGTGCCAGTGGTCATCGGGGGGGCCCTATAGAGACCCAGTACTTC

V gene: TRBV3-1/TRBV3-2
J gene: TRBJ2-7
clone size: once
D gene: TRBD2
CDR3 protein: CASSLRHHSREGHEQYF
CDR3 DNA: TGTGCCAGCAGCCTAAGACATCACTCACGGGAGGGCCACGAGCAGTACTTC

V gene: TRBV4-1
J gene: TRBJ1-2
clone size: NA
D gene: NA
CDR3 protein: CASSQVAGKYGYTF
CDR3 DNA: TGCGCCAGCAGCCAAGTGGCAGGAAAATATGGCTACACCTTC

V gene: TRBV5-6
J gene: TRBJ2-5
clone size: NA
D gene: NA
CDR3 protein: CASSSSGAYYQETQYF
CDR3 DNA: TGTGCCAGCAGCTCGTCAGGGGCTTATTACCAAGAGACCCAGTACTTC

V gene: TRBV3-1/TRBV3-2
J gene: TRBJ2-7
clone size: NA
D gene: TRBD2
CDR3 protein: CASSQVTSGGKYF
CDR3 DNA: TGTGCCAGCAGCCAAGTGACTAGCGGTGGCAAGTACTTC

V gene: TRBV15
J gene: TRBJ1-2
clone size: NA
D gene: NA
CDR3 protein: CATSRPGASAYGYTF
CDR3 DNA: TGTGCCACCAGCAGACCAGGGGCCTCGGCTTATGGCTACACCTTC

V gene: TRBV12-1
J gene: TRBJ1-1
clone size: NA
D gene: NA
CDR3 protein: CASSFRRRNTEAFF
CDR3 DNA: TGTGCCAGCAGCTTTCGACGGAGGAACACTGAAGCTTTCTTT

V gene: TRBV18
J gene: TRBJ2-3
clone size: NA
D gene: NA
CDR3 protein: CASSPVSTGTDTQYF
CDR3 DNA: TGTGCCAGCTCACCAGTTTCTACAGGCACAGATACGCAGTATTTT

V gene: TRBV5-6
J gene: TRBJ2-3
clone size: few
D gene: TRBD1
CDR3 protein: CASSRLGTGGDTQYF
CDR3 DNA: TGTGCCAGCAGCCGCCTTGGGACAGGGGGAGATACGCAGTATTTT

V gene: TRBV3-1/TRBV3-2
J gene: TRBJ1-5
clone size: NA
D gene: NA
CDR3 protein: CASSPLQDTTDSNQPQHF
CDR3 DNA: TGTGCCAGCAGCCCACTACAAGACACGACAGATAGCAATCAGCCCCAGCATTTT

V gene: TRBV12-3/TRBV12-4
J gene: TRBJ1-6
clone size: NA
D gene: NA
CDR3 protein: CASSSEGSPLHF
CDR3 DNA: TGTGCCAGCAGTTCCGAGGGCTCACCCCTCCACTTT

V gene: TRBV6-1
J gene: TRBJ1-4
clone size: NA
D gene: NA
CDR3 protein: CASSEWGANEKLFF
CDR3 DNA: TGTGCCAGCAGTGAATGGGGCGCCAATGAAAAACTGTTTTTT

V gene: TRBV4-1
J gene: TRBJ2-7
clone size: NA
D gene: TRBD1
CDR3 protein: CASSLQAGTGFYEQYF
CDR3 DNA: TGCGCCAGCAGCCTACAAGCCGGGACAGGGTTCTACGAGCAGTACTTC

V gene: TRBV27
J gene: TRBJ2-2
clone size: NA
D gene: TRBD2
CDR3 protein: CASSPWTSGNTGELFF
CDR3 DNA: TGTGCCAGCAGTCCCTGGACTAGCGGGAACACCGGGGAGCTGTTTTTT